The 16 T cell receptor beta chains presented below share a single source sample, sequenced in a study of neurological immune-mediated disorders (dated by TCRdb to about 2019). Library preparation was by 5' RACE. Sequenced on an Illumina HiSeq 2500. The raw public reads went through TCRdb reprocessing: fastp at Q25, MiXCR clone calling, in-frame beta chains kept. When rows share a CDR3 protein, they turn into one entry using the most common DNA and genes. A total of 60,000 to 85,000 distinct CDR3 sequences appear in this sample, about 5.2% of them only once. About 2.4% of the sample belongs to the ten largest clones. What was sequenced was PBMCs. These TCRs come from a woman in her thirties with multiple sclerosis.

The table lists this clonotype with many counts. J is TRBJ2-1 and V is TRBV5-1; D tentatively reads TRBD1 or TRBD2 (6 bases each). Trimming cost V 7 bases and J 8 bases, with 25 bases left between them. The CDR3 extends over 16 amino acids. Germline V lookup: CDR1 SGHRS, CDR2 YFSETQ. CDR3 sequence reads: CASSQYRGLYMDEQFF. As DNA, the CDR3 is TGCGCCAGCTCCCAATATCGGGGGCTCTACATGGATGAGCAGTTCTTC. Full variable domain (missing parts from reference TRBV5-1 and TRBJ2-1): KAGVTQTPRYLIKTRGQQVTLSCSPISGHRSVSWYQQTPGQGLQFLFEYFSETQRNKGNFPGRFSGRQFSNSRSEMNVSTLELGDSALYLCASSQYRGLYMDEQFFGPGTRLTVL.

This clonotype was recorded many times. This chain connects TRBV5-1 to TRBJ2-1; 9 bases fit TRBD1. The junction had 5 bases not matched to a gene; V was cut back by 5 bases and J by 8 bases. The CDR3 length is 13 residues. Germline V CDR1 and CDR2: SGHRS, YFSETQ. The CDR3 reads CASSRDRVDEQFF. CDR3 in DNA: TGCGCCAGCAGTAGGGACAGGGTAGATGAGCAGTTCTTC.

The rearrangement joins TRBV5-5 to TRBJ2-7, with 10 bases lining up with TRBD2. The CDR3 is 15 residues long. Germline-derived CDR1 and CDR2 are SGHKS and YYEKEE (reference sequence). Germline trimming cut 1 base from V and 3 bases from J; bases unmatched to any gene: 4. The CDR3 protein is CASSLLASGGYEQYF. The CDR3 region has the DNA TGTGCCAGCAGCTTGTTGGCTAGCGGGGGCTACGAGCAGTACTTC.

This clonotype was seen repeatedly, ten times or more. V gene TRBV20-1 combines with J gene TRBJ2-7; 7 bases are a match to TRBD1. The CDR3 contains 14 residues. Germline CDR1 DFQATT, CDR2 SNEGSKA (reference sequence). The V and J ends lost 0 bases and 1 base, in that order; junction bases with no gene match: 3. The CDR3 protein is CSAREGGQSYEQYF. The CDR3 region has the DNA TGCAGTGCTAGAGAAGGGGGACAGTCCTACGAGCAGTACTTC.

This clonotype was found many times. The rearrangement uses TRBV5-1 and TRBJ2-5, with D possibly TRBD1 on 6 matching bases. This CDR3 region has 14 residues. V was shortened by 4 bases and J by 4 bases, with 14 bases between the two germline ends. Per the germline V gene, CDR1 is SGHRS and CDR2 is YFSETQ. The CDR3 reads CASSPRGRGETQYF. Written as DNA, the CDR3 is TGCGCCAGCAGCCCTCGGGGCAGGGGAGAGACCCAGTACTTC.

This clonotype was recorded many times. CDR3 in amino acids: CASSLVGSLAKNIQYF. CDR3 DNA sequence: TGTGCCAGCAGCTTAGTCGGGAGTTTAGCCAAAAACATTCAGTACTTC. V is TRBV7-8 and J is TRBJ2-4; D perhaps matches TRBD2 (6 bases). Germline CDR1 and CDR2: SGHVS and FQNEAQ. V lost 1 base to trimming and J lost 0 bases, with 10 bases between them. The CDR3 consists of 16 residues. The full variable domain, with the rest looked up from reference TRBV7-8 and TRBJ2-4, is GAGVSQSPRYKVAKRGQDVALRCDPISGHVSLFWYQQALGQGPEFLTYFQNEAQLDKSGLPSDRFFAERPEGSVSTLKIQRTQQEDSAVYLCASSLVGSLAKNIQYFGAGTRLSVL.

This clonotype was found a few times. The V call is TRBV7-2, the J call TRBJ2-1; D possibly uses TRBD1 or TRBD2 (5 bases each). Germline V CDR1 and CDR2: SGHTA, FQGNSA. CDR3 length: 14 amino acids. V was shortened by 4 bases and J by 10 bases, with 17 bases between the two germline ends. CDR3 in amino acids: CASSSLPGPYEQFF. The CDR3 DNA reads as TGTGCCAGCAGCTCCCTACCGGGACCCTACGAGCAGTTCTTC. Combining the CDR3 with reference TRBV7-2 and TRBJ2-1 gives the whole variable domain GAGVSQSPSNKVTEKGKDVELRCDPISGHTALYWYRQSLGQGLEFLIYFQGNSAPDKSGLPSDRFSAERTGGSVSTLTIQRTQQEDSAVYLCASSSLPGPYEQFFGPGTRLTVL.

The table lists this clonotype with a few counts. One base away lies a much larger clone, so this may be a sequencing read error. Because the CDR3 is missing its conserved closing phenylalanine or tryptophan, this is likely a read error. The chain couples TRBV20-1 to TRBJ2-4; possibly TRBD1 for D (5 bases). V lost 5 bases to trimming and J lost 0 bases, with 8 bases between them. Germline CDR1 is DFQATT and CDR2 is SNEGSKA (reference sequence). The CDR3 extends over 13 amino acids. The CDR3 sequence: CSAVGVAKNIQYC. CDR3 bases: TGCAGTGCTGTAGGGGTAGCCAAAAACATTCAGTACTGC.

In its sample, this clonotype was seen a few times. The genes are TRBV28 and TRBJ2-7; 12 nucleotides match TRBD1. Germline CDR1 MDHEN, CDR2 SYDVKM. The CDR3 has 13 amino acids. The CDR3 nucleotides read TGTGCTACGGGACAGGGGGCGATCTACGAGCAGTACTTC. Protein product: CATGQGAIYEQYF. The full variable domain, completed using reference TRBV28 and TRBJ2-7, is DVKVTQSSRYLVKRTGEKVFLECVQDMDHENMFWYRQDPGLGLRLIYFSYDVKMKEKGDIPEGYSVSREKKERFSLILESASTNQTSMYLCATGQGAIYEQYFGPGTRLTVT.

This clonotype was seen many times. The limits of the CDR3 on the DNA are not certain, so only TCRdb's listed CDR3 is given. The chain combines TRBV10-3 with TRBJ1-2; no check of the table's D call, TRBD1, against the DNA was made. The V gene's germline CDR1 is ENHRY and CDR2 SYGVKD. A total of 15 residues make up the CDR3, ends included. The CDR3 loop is CAISGDFRGVYGYTF.

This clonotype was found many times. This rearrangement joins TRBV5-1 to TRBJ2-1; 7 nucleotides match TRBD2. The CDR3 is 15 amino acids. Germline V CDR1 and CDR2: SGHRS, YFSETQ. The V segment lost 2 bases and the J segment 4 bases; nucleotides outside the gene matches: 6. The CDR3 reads CASSLGLGGYNEQFF. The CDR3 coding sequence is TGCGCCAGCAGCTTAGGACTAGGAGGATACAATGAGCAGTTCTTC.

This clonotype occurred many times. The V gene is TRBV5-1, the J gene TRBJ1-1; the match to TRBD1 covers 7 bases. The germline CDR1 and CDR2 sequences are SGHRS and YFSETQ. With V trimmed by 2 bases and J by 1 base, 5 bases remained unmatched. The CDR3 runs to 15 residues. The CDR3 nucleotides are TGCGCCAGCAGCTTAATGGGGGACAGGAACACTGAAGCTTTCTTT. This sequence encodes CASSLMGDRNTEAFF.

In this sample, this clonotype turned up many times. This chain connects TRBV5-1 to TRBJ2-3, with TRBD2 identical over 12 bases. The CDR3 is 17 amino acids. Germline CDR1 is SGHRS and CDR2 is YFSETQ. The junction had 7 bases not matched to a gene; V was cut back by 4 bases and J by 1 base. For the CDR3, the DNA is TGCGCCAGCAGCCCCGACGGACTAGCGGGGCGCACAGATACGCAGTATTTT. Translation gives CASSPDGLAGRTDTQYF.

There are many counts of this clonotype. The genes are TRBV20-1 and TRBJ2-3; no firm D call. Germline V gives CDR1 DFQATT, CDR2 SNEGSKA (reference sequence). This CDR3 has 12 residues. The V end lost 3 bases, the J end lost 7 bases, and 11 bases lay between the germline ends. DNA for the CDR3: TGCAGTGCTAGGGGATCTCGTAATACGCAGTATTTT. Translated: CSARGSRNTQYF.

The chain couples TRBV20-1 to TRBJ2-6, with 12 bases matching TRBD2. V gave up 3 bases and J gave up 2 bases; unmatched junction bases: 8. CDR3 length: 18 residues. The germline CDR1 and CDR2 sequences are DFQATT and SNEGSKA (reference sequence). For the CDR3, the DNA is TGCAGTGCTAGTAGCGGTCTAGCGGGGGGGCCTGGGGCCAACGTCCTGACTTTC. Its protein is CSASSGLAGGPGANVLTF.

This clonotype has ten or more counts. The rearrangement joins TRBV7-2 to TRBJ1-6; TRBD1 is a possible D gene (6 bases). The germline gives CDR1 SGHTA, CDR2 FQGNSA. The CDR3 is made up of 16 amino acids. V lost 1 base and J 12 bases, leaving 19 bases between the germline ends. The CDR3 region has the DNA TGTGCCAGCAGCTTAGGAGCCGGGACACCGAATGAACCCCTCCACTTT. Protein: CASSLGAGTPNEPLHF.